These 16 T cell receptor beta chains came from one sample sequenced in a study of T cells in Graves' hyperthyroidism and ophthalmopathy. RNA transcripts provided the source from which TCR beta CDR3 regions were amplified. HTBI primers drove first-round RT-PCR of the TCR CDR3. TCRdb fed the multiplex PCR reads into MiXCR, producing one record per CDR3 protein. The data contain fewer than 450,000 distinct CDR3 sequences, nearly 15% of them singletons. Sequenced: blood. The receptors were sampled from a woman aged 60 to 75 with Graves' ophthalmopathy.

A remark on this clonotype: The junction shows a germline mismatch at one end, possibly a read error. The gene calls are TRBV6-1 and TRBJ1-2; unclear D gene. The CDR3 is 15 amino acids. Germline CDR1 reads MNHNS; CDR2 reads SASEGT. Written as DNA, the CDR3 is TGTGTCAGCAGTGAGAGGAGGCCCGGGAACTATGGCTACACCTTC. The encoded protein is CVSSERRPGNYGYTF.

The sample holds many counts of this clonotype. The rearrangement links TRBV20-1 to TRBJ2-7, with 10 bases identical to TRBD2. With V trimmed by 2 bases and J by 9 bases, 4 bases remained unmatched. The CDR3 contains 12 residues. Germline-derived CDR1 and CDR2 are DFQATT and SNEGSKA (reference sequence). CDR3 in DNA: TGCAGTGCTAGACTAGCGGGAGAGGGGCAGTACTTC. Translated, it gives CSARLAGEGQYF.

CDR3 bases: TGTGCCAGCACTGACGTGGGTTCACCCCTCCACTTT. This codes for CASTDVGSPLHF. The rearrangement uses TRBV6-2 or TRBV6-3 and TRBJ1-6; D remains unclear. The CDR3 contains 12 residues. The V gene lost 7 bases and the J gene lost 9 bases, with 10 bases spanning the gap. Germline CDR1 and CDR2: MNHEY and SVGEGT.

This clonotype came up a few times. V usage is TRBV4-1 and J usage is TRBJ2-3, with 9 nucleotides matching TRBD1. After removal of 1 base from V and 4 bases from J, the junction contained 9 bases not matched to a gene. CDR3 length: 17 residues. The V gene's germline CDR1 is MGHRA and CDR2 YSYEKL. CDR3 in amino acids: CASSQAPQGAGADTQYF. The CDR3 DNA reads TGCGCCAGCAGCCAAGCCCCACAGGGGGCAGGGGCAGATACGCAGTATTTT.

In this sample, this clonotype turned up many times. The genes are TRBV20-1 and TRBJ2-1, with 11 bases aligning to TRBD2. Germline CDR1 and CDR2: DFQATT and SNEGSKA (reference sequence). The CDR3 spans 14 residues. The J segment lost 6 bases and the V segment lost 6 bases, leaving 7 bases of the junction unmatched. The CDR3 spells CSACTSGSSNEQFF. The CDR3 coding sequence is TGCAGTGCCTGTACTAGCGGGAGTAGCAATGAGCAGTTCTTC.

The sample holds a few counts of this clonotype. V is TRBV24-1 and J is TRBJ2-7, with TRBD2 as a possible D gene (5 bases). This CDR3 has 11 residues. CDR1 KGHDR and CDR2 SFDVKD come from the germline V gene. The V gene lost 3 bases and the J gene lost 7 bases, with 6 bases spanning the gap. CDR3 sequence reads: CATSDGGEQYF. The DNA of the CDR3 is TGTGCCACCAGTGATGGCGGGGAGCAGTACTTC.

This chain connects TRBV28 to TRBJ2-1, with 13 bases lining up with TRBD2. With V trimmed by 6 bases and J by 8 bases, 10 bases remained unmatched. Looked up from germline, CDR1 is MDHEN and CDR2 is SYDVKM. The CDR3 sequence is 16 residues long. In nucleotides, the CDR3 is TGTGCCAGCAGCATACTAGCGGGAGGGCCGGTTTATGAGCAGTTCTTC. The encoded protein is CASSILAGGPVYEQFF.

Ten or more counts support this clonotype. V is TRBV7-9 and J is TRBJ1-2; D gene unclear. Trimming pared 1 base from V and 8 bases from J, leaving 2 bases between. The CDR3 has 10 amino acids. Germline CDR1 is SEHNR and CDR2 is FQNEAQ (reference sequence). The CDR3 is CASSLDGYTF. CDR3 sequence (DNA): TGTGCCAGCAGCTTAGACGGCTACACCTTC.

This clonotype was seen more than once but under ten times. The chain uses TRBV4-1 and TRBJ2-1, with D unresolved. Germline assignment: CDR1 MGHRA and CDR2 YSYEKL. The CDR3 loop spans 16 amino acids. V was pared by 4 bases and J by 4 bases, with 17 bases between. The DNA for the CDR3 is TGCGCCAGCAGCCCACTGGCGGCCCTTACATACAATGAGCAGTTCTTC. Translated: CASSPLAALTYNEQFF.

There are a few counts of this clonotype. The rearrangement links TRBV5-1 to TRBJ2-5; perhaps TRBD1 as D (6 bases). The germline gives CDR1 SGHRS, CDR2 YFSETQ. The CDR3 loop spans 16 amino acids. V was shortened by 4 bases and J by 5 bases, with 21 bases between the two germline ends. CDR3 amino acids: CASSPTKPGVVETQYF. The DNA of the CDR3 is TGCGCCAGCAGCCCGACCAAACCAGGGGTTGTGGAGACCCAGTACTTC.

This clonotype was detected a few times. V usage is TRBV2 and J usage is TRBJ2-2; 8 bases are a match to TRBD2. CDR1 and CDR2 (germline): SNHLY, FYNNEI. This CDR3 region has 16 residues. J gave up 0 bases and V 5 bases, and 5 bases lay outside the gene matches. The CDR3 region is CASSPLAGANTGELFF. The CDR3 bases are TGTGCCAGCAGTCCGCTAGCGGGCGCGAACACCGGGGAGCTGTTTTTT.

The J gene is TRBJ2-7, the V gene TRBV13; D gene unclear. Trimming pared 5 bases from V and 2 bases from J, leaving 13 bases between. CDR1 is PRHDT, CDR2 FYEKMQ, per germline (reference sequence). The CDR3 totals 14 residues. DNA for the CDR3: TGTGCCAGCAGCCACCGGACCTGGCCCTACGAGCAGTACTTC. This translates into CASSHRTWPYEQYF.

This clonotype came up a few times. This chain uses TRBV9 with TRBJ2-1; the D is unclear. CDR1 and CDR2 (germline): SGDLS, YYNGEE. V dropped 0 bases and J dropped 8 bases, with 9 bases sitting between them. The CDR3 has 13 residues. The CDR3, as DNA: TGTGCCAGCAGCGTAGGAAGCGACCATGAGCAGTTCTTC. Protein sequence: CASSVGSDHEQFF.

This clonotype occurred many times. The chain is built from TRBV11-1 and TRBJ2-7; D uncertain. The germline V gene encodes CDR1 SGHAT and CDR2 FQDESV (reference sequence). This CDR3 spans 13 amino acids. With 1 base removed from V and 0 bases from J, the gap between germline ends came to 4 bases. CDR3 sequence reads: CASSLVGSYEQYF. Here the CDR3 DNA reads TGTGCCAGCAGCTTAGTCGGCTCCTACGAGCAGTACTTC.

Only a few counts were recorded for this clonotype. This chain joins TRBV28 and TRBJ2-7, with 14 nucleotides matching TRBD2. The V and J ends lost 7 bases and 6 bases, in that order; junction bases with no gene match: 8. The CDR3 sequence is 15 residues long. Per the germline V gene, CDR1 is MDHEN and CDR2 is SYDVKM. The CDR3 reads CASTPGLAGEGEQYF. DNA for the CDR3: TGTGCCAGCACCCCGGGACTAGCGGGAGAGGGCGAGCAGTACTTC.

The sample holds a few counts of this clonotype. The chain couples TRBV14 to TRBJ2-7; 8 nucleotides agree with TRBD2. Germline V gene lookup returns CDR1 SGHDN and CDR2 FVKESK. The CDR3 covers 16 residues. Losses at the gene ends were 5 bases for V and 3 bases for J; bases not matched to a gene: 12. The CDR3 spells CASSTRGIAGIYEQYF. In DNA form, the CDR3 reads TGTGCCAGCAGCACCCGGGGGATAGCGGGGATCTACGAGCAGTACTTC.